The source of this T cell receptor (beta chain) is a study of OX40 agonist ivuxolimab in advanced cancers. As for the study in general: An agonistic anti-OX40 (CD134) antibody, ivuxolimab, was used to treat the patients.

TCRdb keeps only in-frame clones here, not all; method: immunoSEQ multiplex PCR. The profile covers about 42,000 clones, with 70% to 90% appearing a single time and about 2.5% taken by the ten largest. Germline V CDR1 and CDR2: SGHDT, YYEEEE. Deletions cut 4 bases from V and 4 bases from J, with 17 bases between. The CDR3 is 15 amino acids. Findings and caveats of the study: Expanded clones were, on average, more numerous in CD8+ T cells than in CD4+. At 0.1 to 3.0 mg/kg and by week 6, clonal expansion occurred in CD4+ and CD8+ blood T cells. Patients who responded partially at 0.1-3.0 mg/kg showed clonal expansion ranking among the lowest.

Notes on this clone: Its antigen is undetermined.

The genes are TRBV5-6 and TRBJ1-1; TRBD1 is a possible D gene (6 bases). The receptor comes from an adult with an advanced solid tumor such as melanoma, head and neck, liver or kidney cancer. The sample in question was CD4+ or CD8+ T cells sorted from blood, obtained in a trial of the OX40 agonist ivuxolimab. CDR3 residues: CASSPGAGVSTEAFF. The CDR3 DNA is TGTGCCAGCAGCCCGGGGGCCGGGGTCAGCACTGAAGCTTTCTTT. Supplemented by reference TRBV5-6 and TRBJ1-1, the full variable domain reads DAGVTQSPTHLIKTRGQQVTLRCSPKSGHDTVSWYQQALGQGPQFIFQYYEEEERQRGNFPDRFSGHQFPNYSSELNVNALLLGDSALYLCASSPGAGVSTEAFFGQGTRLTVV.